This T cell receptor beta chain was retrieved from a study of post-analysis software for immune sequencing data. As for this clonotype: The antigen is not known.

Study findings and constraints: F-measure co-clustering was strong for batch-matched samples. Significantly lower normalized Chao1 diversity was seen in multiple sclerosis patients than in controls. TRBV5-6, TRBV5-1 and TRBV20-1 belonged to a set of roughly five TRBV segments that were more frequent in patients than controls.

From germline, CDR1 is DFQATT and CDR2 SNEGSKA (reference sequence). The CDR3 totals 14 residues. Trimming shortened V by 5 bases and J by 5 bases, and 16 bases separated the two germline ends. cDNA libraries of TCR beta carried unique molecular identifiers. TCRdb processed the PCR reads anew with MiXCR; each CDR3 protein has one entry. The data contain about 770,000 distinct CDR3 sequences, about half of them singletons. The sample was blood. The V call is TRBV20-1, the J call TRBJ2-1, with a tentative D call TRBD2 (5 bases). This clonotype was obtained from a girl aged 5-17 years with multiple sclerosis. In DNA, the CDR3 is TGCAGTGCTCGAGCGGACCCCTGGGACAATGAGCAGTTCTTC. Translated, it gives CSARADPWDNEQFF.